Sequencing of this T cell receptor beta chain was carried out in a study of T cell responses to AZD1222 COVID-19 vaccine. The CDR3 spans 11 residues. The germline V gene encodes CDR1 MNHEY and CDR2 SVGAGI. V lost 4 bases to trimming and J lost 12 bases, with 12 bases between them. Sequencing used immunoSEQ multiplex PCR; TCRdb keeps in-frame clones, though not all of them. Of about 170,000 clones listed, 85% to 90% were seen once; the top ten hold approximately 1.8%. The source of this sequence is an adult in good health. The V gene is TRBV6-5, the J gene TRBJ1-2, with D maybe TRBD1 (6 bases). The sample was peripheral blood, taken on day 0 of AZD1222 vaccination. CDR3 protein: CASSSQGKHTF. CDR3 DNA: TGTGCCAGCAGTTCACAGGGAAAGCACACCTTC.